These 24 T cell receptor beta chains share one sample of origin, sequenced in a study of T cell changes during pregnancy in multiple sclerosis. The protocol was immunoSEQ multiplex PCR, while the TCRdb copy is restricted to in-frame clones and leaves out a portion. The sample has some 68,000 clones, approximately 93% seen once. The starting material was peripheral blood, obtained in the second trimester of pregnancy. These receptors all stem from a female donor with multiple sclerosis, enrolled in a pregnancy study.

The CDR3 coding sequence is TGTGCCAGCAGCTTGGGGGTGGGCGGGGTTAGCAATCAGCCCCAGCATTTT. Translation gives CASSLGVGGVSNQPQHF. This chain connects TRBV7-9 to TRBJ1-5; a weak D match, TRBD1 (5 bases). The germline V gene encodes CDR1 SEHNR and CDR2 FQNEAQ (reference sequence). Trimming removed 3 bases at V and 0 bases at J, with 15 bases between. CDR3 length equals 17 residues. The variable domain in full, completed from reference TRBV7-9 and TRBJ1-5, reads DTGVSQNPRHKITKRGQNVTFRCDPISEHNRLYWYRQTLGQGPEFLTYFQNEAQLEKSRLLSDRFSAERPKGSFSTLEIQRTEQGDSAMYLCASSLGVGGVSNQPQHFGDGTRLSIL.

For the CDR3, the DNA is TGTGCCAGCAGCTTAGCGAAGGGGGCCGTTTATAGCAATCAGCCCCAGCATTTT. Amino acids: CASSLAKGAVYSNQPQHF. This rearrangement joins TRBV7-9 to TRBJ1-5, with TRBD1 matching over 7 bases. This CDR3 region has 18 residues. Trimming removed 0 bases from V and 0 bases from J; junction bases left unmatched: 8. Germline V lookup: CDR1 SEHNR, CDR2 FQNEAQ (reference sequence). The whole variable domain, remainder taken from reference TRBV7-9 and TRBJ1-5, is DTGVSQNPRHKITKRGQNVTFRCDPISEHNRLYWYRQTLGQGPEFLTYFQNEAQLEKSRLLSDRFSAERPKGSFSTLEIQRTEQGDSAMYLCASSLAKGAVYSNQPQHFGDGTRLSIL.

This chain links TRBV28 with TRBJ2-3; 7 bases are a match to TRBD2. Germline V lookup: CDR1 MDHEN, CDR2 SYDVKM. CDR3 size: 15 residues. V lost 7 bases and J lost 5; bases outside the gene matches: 12. The CDR3 region is CASTLAGNGLDTQYF. For the CDR3, the DNA is TGTGCCAGCACCTTAGCGGGTAATGGCTTAGATACGCAGTATTTT.

The chain is built from TRBV7-2 and TRBJ2-5; D not certain. The V gene's germline CDR1 is SGHTA and CDR2 FQGNSA. The CDR3 covers 11 residues. V shed 4 bases and J shed 4 bases, with 4 bases lying between them. The DNA for the CDR3 is TGTGCCAGCAGCTCCCGAGAGACCCAGTACTTC. As protein: CASSSRETQYF.

The rearrangement links TRBV30 to TRBJ2-2; TRBD2 matches at 8 bases. Per the germline V gene, CDR1 is GTSNPN and CDR2 is SVGIG (reference sequence). Germline trimming cut 6 bases from V and 1 base from J; bases unmatched to any gene: 7. This CDR3 spans 15 amino acids. The CDR3 protein is CACQEGLENTGELFF. The CDR3 bases are TGTGCCTGCCAGGAGGGACTAGAGAACACCGGGGAGCTGTTTTTT. The entire variable domain, with the rest obtained from reference TRBV30 and TRBJ2-2, is as follows: SQTIHQWPATLVQPVGSPLSLECTVEGTSNPNLYWYRQAAGRGLQLLFYSVGIGQISSEVPQNLSASRPQDRQFILSSKKLLLSDSGFYLCACQEGLENTGELFFGEGSRLTVL.

The rearrangement uses TRBV9 and TRBJ2-5; 14 bases are shared with TRBD2. The junction had 11 bases not matched to a gene; V was cut back by 5 bases and J by 5 bases. The CDR3 has 17 amino acids. Germline loops: CDR1 SGDLS, CDR2 YYNGEE. The CDR3 DNA is TGTGCCAGCAGTCCCCCGGGACTAGCGGGAGTCTGGGAGACCCAGTACTTC. Translating gives CASSPPGLAGVWETQYF. Complete variable domain (other parts from reference TRBV9 and TRBJ2-5): DSGVTQTPKHLITATGQRVTLRCSPRSGDLSVYWYQQSLDQGLQFLIQYYNGEERAKGNILERFSAQQFPDLHSELNLSSLELGDSALYFCASSPPGLAGVWETQYFGPGTRLLVL.

This chain links TRBV21-1 with TRBJ2-7; the listed D gene, TRBD2, was not tested against the DNA. TRBV21-1 constitutes a pseudogene. The CDR3 length is 24 residues. The CDR3 reads CASSKVVLRLGAGGAGPRTYEQYF. CDR3 DNA sequence: TGTGCCAGCAGCAAAGTGGTTTTACGGTTAGGAGCGGGGGGGGCTGGACCTCGCACCTACGAGCAGTACTTC.

This rearrangement joins TRBV6-4 to TRBJ2-3; D ambiguous. The CDR3 totals 14 residues. Germline V CDR1 and CDR2: MRHNA, SNTAGT. V was clipped by 3 bases and J by 4 bases, with 11 bases between them. CDR3 in DNA: TGTGCCAGCAGTGAAAAGCTAGTATCAGATACGCAGTATTTT. Translating it yields CASSEKLVSDTQYF.

The chain combines TRBV9 with TRBJ2-7; D remains unclear. The CDR3 length is 14 residues. V was cut by 2 bases and J by 3 bases, with 12 bases left in between. Germline V gene lookup returns CDR1 SGDLS and CDR2 YYNGEE. As DNA, the CDR3 is TGTGCCAGCAGCGTGTCACCGAGCTACTACGAGCAGTACTTC. Its translation is CASSVSPSYYEQYF.

V is TRBV21-1 and J is TRBJ1-1. TRBV21-1 is a documented pseudogene. CDR3 size: 15 residues. CDR3 nucleotide sequence: TGTGCCAGCAGCAAAGGGATGGGGGGGAACACTGAAGCTTTCTTT. It translates to CASSKGMGGNTEAFF.

The chain couples TRBV9 to TRBJ2-7; the match to TRBD2 covers 8 bases. V shed 0 bases, J shed 2 bases, and the junction held 7 bases outside the gene matches. The CDR3 contains 16 residues. Germline V gene lookup returns CDR1 SGDLS and CDR2 YYNGEE. This chain's CDR3 is CASSVDPRGGTYEQYF. In DNA, the CDR3 is TGTGCCAGCAGCGTAGACCCCCGGGGGGGGACCTACGAGCAGTACTTC.

In nucleotides, the CDR3 is TGCGCCAGCAGCCCCCCCAACTACGAGCAGTACTTC. Translation: CASSPPNYEQYF. V usage is TRBV4-1 and J usage is TRBJ2-7, with unresolved D. The V gene's germline CDR1 is MGHRA and CDR2 YSYEKL. The V and J ends lost 4 bases and 3 bases respectively, with 7 bases between them. The CDR3 spans 12 residues.

This clone turned up a few times. The rearrangement joins TRBV4-2 to TRBJ2-5; a weak D match, TRBD1 (6 bases). Trimming removed 0 bases at V and 2 bases at J, with 10 bases between. Germline assignment: CDR1 LGHNA and CDR2 YNFKEQ. The CDR3 loop spans 15 amino acids. The CDR3 sequence is CASSQDRGQQETQYF. The CDR3 coding sequence is TGTGCCAGCAGCCAAGATCGGGGACAACAAGAGACCCAGTACTTC.

V gene TRBV7-7 combines with J gene TRBJ2-5; 9 nucleotides align to TRBD1. The germline V gene encodes CDR1 SSHAT and CDR2 FNYEAQ (reference sequence). The length of the CDR3 is 14 residues. After removal of 4 bases from V and 4 bases from J, the junction contained 4 bases not matched to a gene. CDR3 loop: CASSSRTGAETQYF. CDR3 in DNA: TGTGCCAGCAGCTCCAGGACAGGGGCAGAGACCCAGTACTTC.

J is TRBJ2-7 and V is TRBV25-1, with D possibly TRBD1 on 6 matching bases. The CDR3 covers 14 residues. Trimming took off 3 bases at V and 5 bases at J, with 14 bases between the two ends. CDR1 MGHDK and CDR2 SYGVNS come from the germline V gene. As DNA, the CDR3 is TGTGCCAGCAGTGATCAGGGGTTTAAGAACGAGCAGTACTTC. As protein: CASSDQGFKNEQYF.

For the CDR3, the DNA is TGCGCCAGCAGCTTGGGGACAGGGGGCTTCGCCGGGGAGCTGTTTTTT. This translates into CASSLGTGGFAGELFF. This chain joins TRBV5-1 and TRBJ2-2; 11 bases align to TRBD1. The ends lost 0 bases at V and 6 bases at J; junction bases unmatched: 4. This CDR3 is built from 16 residues. Germline V gene sequence: CDR1 SGHRS, CDR2 YFSETQ.

The chain links TRBV27 to TRBJ2-1, with TRBD1 as a possible D gene (6 bases). The CDR3 contains 15 residues. Germline V gives CDR1 MNHEY, CDR2 SMNVEV (reference sequence). Between the trimmed V and J ends, which lost 2 bases and 4 bases, there was a span of 12 bases. As DNA, the CDR3 is TGTGCCAGCAGTTTAAAGGACAGTGCTTACAATGAGCAGTTCTTC. It codes for CASSLKDSAYNEQFF.

CDR3 region: CSVALRGSYEQYF. CDR3 DNA sequence: TGCAGCGTTGCTTTGCGCGGGAGCTACGAGCAGTACTTC. This chain connects TRBV29-1 to TRBJ2-7; 7 positions agree with TRBD2. The trim removed 4 bases at V and 3 bases at J, leaving 6 bases unmatched. Germline-derived CDR1 and CDR2 are SQVTM and ANQGSEA. The CDR3 runs to 13 residues.

The V call is TRBV6-5, the J call TRBJ2-7, with 11 bases lining up with TRBD2. The CDR3 runs 15 residues. The germline CDR1 and CDR2 sequences are MNHEY and SVGAGI. With V trimmed by 5 bases and J by 1 base, 4 bases remained unmatched. CDR3 in DNA: TGTGCCAGCAGTGGGACTAGCGGCGTGTCCTACGAGCAGTACTTC. It specifies CASSGTSGVSYEQYF.

This clone was seen just once. The gene calls are TRBV5-6 and TRBJ2-7; a possible D gene is TRBD2 (6 bases). The V gene's germline CDR1 is SGHDT and CDR2 YYEEEE. The CDR3 is 14 amino acids. V was clipped by 2 bases and J by 4 bases, with 13 bases between them. The DNA of the CDR3 is TGTGCCAGCAGCTTCCGGGGGATAAGGTACGAGCAGTACTTC. It is translated as CASSFRGIRYEQYF. Together with reference TRBV5-6 and TRBJ2-7, the CDR3 gives the full variable domain: DAGVTQSPTHLIKTRGQQVTLRCSPKSGHDTVSWYQQALGQGPQFIFQYYEEEERQRGNFPDRFSGHQFPNYSSELNVNALLLGDSALYLCASSFRGIRYEQYFGPGTRLTVT.

The V gene is TRBV28, the J gene TRBJ1-5, with TRBD1 matching over 10 bases. Looked up from germline, CDR1 is MDHEN and CDR2 is SYDVKM. The V and J ends lost 4 bases and 6 bases, in that order; junction bases with no gene match: 3. This CDR3 comprises 14 residues. Here the CDR3 DNA reads TGTGCCAGCAGTTCGGGACAGGGGTCTCAGCCCCAGCATTTT. This codes for CASSSGQGSQPQHF.

This chain uses TRBV5-5 with TRBJ1-3; the D gene is possibly TRBD1 (6 bases). CDR3 length: 17 residues. Between the trimmed V and J ends, which lost 4 bases and 0 bases, there was a span of 17 bases. Germline assignment: CDR1 SGHKS and CDR2 YYEKEE (reference sequence). The chain's CDR3 is CASSLQGRLRSGNTIYF. CDR3 nucleotides: TGTGCCAGCAGCCTTCAGGGGAGACTGCGCTCTGGAAACACCATATATTTT.

The J gene is TRBJ1-1, the V gene TRBV19; maybe TRBD1 (5 bases). The CDR3 is 14 residues long. Germline CDR1 and CDR2: LNHDA and SQIVND (reference sequence). Trimming shortened V by 3 bases and J by 4 bases, and 12 bases separated the two germline ends. The CDR3 loop reads CASSIGMGGTEAFF. Written as DNA, the CDR3 is TGTGCCAGTAGTATTGGGATGGGGGGCACTGAAGCTTTCTTT.

This clone was seen only once. V and J are TRBV6-1 and TRBJ1-1; D unresolved. Germline CDR1 MNHNS, CDR2 SASEGT. The CDR3 extends over 14 amino acids. V was trimmed by 4 bases and J by 1 base, leaving 10 bases between them. The CDR3 loop is CASSAVLTNTEAFF. The CDR3 DNA follows: TGTGCCAGCAGTGCTGTTCTAACGAACACTGAAGCTTTCTTT.